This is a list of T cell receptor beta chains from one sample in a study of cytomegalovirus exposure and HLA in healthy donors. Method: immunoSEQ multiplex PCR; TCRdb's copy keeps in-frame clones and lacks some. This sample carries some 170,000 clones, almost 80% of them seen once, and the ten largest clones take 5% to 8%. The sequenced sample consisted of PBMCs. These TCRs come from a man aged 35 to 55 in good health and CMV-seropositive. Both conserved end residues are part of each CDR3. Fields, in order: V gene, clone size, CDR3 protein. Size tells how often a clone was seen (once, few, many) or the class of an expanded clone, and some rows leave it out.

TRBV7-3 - CASSLEGTGELFF
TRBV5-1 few CASSTIQGFAGANVLTF
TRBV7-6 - CASSLKEVYEQYF
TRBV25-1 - CASSVGGGENTEAFF
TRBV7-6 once CASSLSGSGGQTQYF
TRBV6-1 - CASSEALGLAKNIQYF
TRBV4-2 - CASSQDPSRPETQYF
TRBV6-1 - CASSLPGDVGTQYF
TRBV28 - CASSPGDYEQYF
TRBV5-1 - CASSFGGRQGNEKLFF
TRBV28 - CASSPTGRYTNYGYTF
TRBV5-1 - CASSLGQGGNTIYF
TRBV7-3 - CASSLGRGTGEQYF
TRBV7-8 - CASSFAVSYNEQFF
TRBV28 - CASTTPGGPDTQYF
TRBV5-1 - CASSLAGGQGDYEQYF
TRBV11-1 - CASSPRAASGGEQYF
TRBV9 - CASSWTSGAQETQYF
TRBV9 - CASSVNVRGSSTDTQYF
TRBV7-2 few CASSSGLVLYNEQFF
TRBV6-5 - CASSPAGGRYEQYF
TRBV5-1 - CASSGARGQETQYF